Listed below are T cell receptor beta chains from one sample, sequenced in a study of blood T cell repertoires in COVID-19. TCRdb's copy holds only in-frame clones and misses some; the assay was immunoSEQ multiplex PCR. The sample holds approximately 260,000 clones, roughly nine tenths seen once. Sequencing was carried out using peripheral blood. These receptors were obtained from a man in his 60s who had recovered from COVID-19. Both conserved end residues are trimmed from each CDR3. A D gene is named only where the DNA matches it firmly.

>TRBV2|TRBD2
ASTGLAATGELF
>TRBV7-9|-
ASSLGINGYT
>TRBV10-3|-
AISASSSGANVLT
>TRBV21-1|-
ASRRRDNVAYEQY
>TRBV28|-
ASSLSTAPNYGYT
>TRBV9|TRBD2
ASSRISGGAVETQY
>TRBV5-1|-
ASSSEAWAGANVLT
>TRBV24-1|TRBD1
ATSESGQGRTKNIQY
>TRBV5-1|-
ASSFQQETQY
>TRBV7-9|-
ASSLFRAANYGYT
>TRBV27|TRBD1
ASSRDRWNTEAF
>TRBV5-6|-
ASSSSGGSSNQPQH
>TRBV25-1|-
ASSVSLYEQF
>TRBV10-3|-
AISALSHEQF
>TRBV5-6|-
ASSFRQVIANYGYT
>TRBV15|TRBD1
ATSRRTGATGELF
>TRBV12-3/TRBV12-4|-
ASSLARPYEQY
>TRBV10-3|-
AISDGLSETVSGNTIY
>TRBV12-3/TRBV12-4|-
ASSFAGDTQY
>TRBV21-1|-
ASSNGREGQY
>TRBV25-1|-
ASRDTFYTGELF
>TRBV7-6|-
ASSLNTNTGELF